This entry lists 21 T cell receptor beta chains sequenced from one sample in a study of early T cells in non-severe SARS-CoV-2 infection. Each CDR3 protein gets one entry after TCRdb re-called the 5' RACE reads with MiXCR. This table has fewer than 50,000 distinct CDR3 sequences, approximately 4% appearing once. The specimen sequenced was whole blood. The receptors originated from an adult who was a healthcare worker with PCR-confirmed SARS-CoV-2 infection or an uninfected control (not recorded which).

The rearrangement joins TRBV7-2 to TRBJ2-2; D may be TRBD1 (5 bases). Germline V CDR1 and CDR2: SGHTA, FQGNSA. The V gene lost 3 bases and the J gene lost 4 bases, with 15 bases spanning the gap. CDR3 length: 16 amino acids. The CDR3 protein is CASSFLTLRGTGELFF. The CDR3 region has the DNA TGTGCCAGCAGCTTCTTGACGTTAAGGGGCACCGGGGAGCTGTTTTTT.

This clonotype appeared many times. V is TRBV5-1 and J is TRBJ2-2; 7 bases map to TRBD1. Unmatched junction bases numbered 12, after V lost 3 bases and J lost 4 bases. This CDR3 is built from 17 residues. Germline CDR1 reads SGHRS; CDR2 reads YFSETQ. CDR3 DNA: TGCGCCAGCAGCTCAGAAAAGGGACAGTCCCTCACCGGGGAGCTGTTTTTT. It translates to CASSSEKGQSLTGELFF. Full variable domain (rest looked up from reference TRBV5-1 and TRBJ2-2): KAGVTQTPRYLIKTRGQQVTLSCSPISGHRSVSWYQQTPGQGLQFLFEYFSETQRNKGNFPGRFSGRQFSNSRSEMNVSTLELGDSALYLCASSSEKGQSLTGELFFGEGSRLTVL.

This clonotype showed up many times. The CDR3 reads CASGLGEGAVSYGYTF. Here the CDR3 DNA reads TGTGCCAGCGGCCTTGGGGAGGGGGCGGTGAGCTATGGCTACACCTTC. This chain connects TRBV12-3 or TRBV12-4 to TRBJ1-2, with 7 bases lining up with TRBD1. This CDR3 has 16 residues. Trimming took 8 bases from V and 4 from J; bases not matched to a gene: 16.

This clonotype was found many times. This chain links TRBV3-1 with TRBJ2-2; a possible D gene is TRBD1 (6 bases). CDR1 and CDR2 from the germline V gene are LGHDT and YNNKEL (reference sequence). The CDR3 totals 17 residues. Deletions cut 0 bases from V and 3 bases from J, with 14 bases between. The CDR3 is CASSQERDTSHTGELFF. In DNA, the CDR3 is TGTGCCAGCAGCCAAGAAAGGGACACGTCTCACACCGGGGAGCTGTTTTTT.

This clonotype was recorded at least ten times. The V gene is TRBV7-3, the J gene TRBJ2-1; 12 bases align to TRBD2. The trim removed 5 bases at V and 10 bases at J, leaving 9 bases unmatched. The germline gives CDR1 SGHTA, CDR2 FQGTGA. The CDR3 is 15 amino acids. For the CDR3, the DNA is TGTGCCAGCAGCACGCAGACTAGCGGGAGATCAGAGCAGTTCTTC. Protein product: CASSTQTSGRSEQFF. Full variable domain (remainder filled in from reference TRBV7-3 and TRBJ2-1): GAGVSQTPSNKVTEKGKYVELRCDPISGHTALYWYRQSLGQGPEFLIYFQGTGAADDSGLPNDRFFAVRPEGSVSTLKIQRTERGDSAVYLCASSTQTSGRSEQFFGPGTRLTVL.

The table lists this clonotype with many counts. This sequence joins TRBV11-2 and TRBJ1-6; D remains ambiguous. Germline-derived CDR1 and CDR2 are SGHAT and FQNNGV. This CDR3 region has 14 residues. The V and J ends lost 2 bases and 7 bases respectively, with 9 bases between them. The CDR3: CASSLRHGNSPLHF. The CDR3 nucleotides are TGTGCCAGCAGCTTACGGCACGGAAATTCACCCCTCCACTTT.

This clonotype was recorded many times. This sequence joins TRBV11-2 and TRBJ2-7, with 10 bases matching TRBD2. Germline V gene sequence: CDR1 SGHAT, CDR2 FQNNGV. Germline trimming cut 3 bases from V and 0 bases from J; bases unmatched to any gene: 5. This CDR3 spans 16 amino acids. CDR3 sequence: CASSFLAGASSYEQYF. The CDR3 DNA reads TGTGCCAGCAGCTTTCTAGCGGGGGCTAGCTCCTACGAGCAGTACTTC.

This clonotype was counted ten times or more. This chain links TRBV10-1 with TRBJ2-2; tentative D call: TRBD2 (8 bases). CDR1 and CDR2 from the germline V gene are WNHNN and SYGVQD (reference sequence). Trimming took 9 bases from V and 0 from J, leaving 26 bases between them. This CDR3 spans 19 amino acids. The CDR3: CARLLHGRDSGANTGELFF. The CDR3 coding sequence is TGCGCCAGGCTCCTACACGGGAGGGACAGTGGGGCGAACACCGGGGAGCTGTTTTTT.

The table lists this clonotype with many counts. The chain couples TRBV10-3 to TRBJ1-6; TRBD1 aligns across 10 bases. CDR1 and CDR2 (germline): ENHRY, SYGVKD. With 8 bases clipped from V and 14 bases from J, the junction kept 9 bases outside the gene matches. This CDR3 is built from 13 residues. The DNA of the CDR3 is TGTGCCATCGCCGGGACAGGGGCTGGTACCCTCCACTTT. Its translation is CAIAGTGAGTLHF.

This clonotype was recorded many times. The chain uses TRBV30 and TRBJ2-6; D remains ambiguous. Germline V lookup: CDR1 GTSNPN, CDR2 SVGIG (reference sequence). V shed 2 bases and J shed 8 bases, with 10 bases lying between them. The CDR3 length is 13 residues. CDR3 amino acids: CAWSLLGPNVLTF. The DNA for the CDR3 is TGTGCCTGGAGTCTATTGGGCCCCAACGTCCTGACTTTC.

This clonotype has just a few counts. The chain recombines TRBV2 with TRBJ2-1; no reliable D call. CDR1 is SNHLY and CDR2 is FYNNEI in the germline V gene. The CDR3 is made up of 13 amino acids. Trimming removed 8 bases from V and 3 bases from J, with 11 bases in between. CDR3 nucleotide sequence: TGTGCCAGCGCGATTGGGGTCTACAATGAGCAGTTCTTC. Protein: CASAIGVYNEQFF.

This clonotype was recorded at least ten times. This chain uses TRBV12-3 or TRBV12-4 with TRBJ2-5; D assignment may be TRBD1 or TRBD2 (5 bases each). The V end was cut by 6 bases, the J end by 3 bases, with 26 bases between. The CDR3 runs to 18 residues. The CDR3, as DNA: TGTGCCAGCAGCTTGAGTGGGATTCCCGGGACGGAAAAAGAGACCCAGTACTTC. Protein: CASSLSGIPGTEKETQYF.

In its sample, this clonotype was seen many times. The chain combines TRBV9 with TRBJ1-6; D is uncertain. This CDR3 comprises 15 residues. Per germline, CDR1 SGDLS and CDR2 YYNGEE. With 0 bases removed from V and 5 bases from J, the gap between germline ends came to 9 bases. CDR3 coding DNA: TGTGCCAGCAGCGTAGGGACGGGAAATAATTCACCCCTCCACTTT. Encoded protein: CASSVGTGNNSPLHF.

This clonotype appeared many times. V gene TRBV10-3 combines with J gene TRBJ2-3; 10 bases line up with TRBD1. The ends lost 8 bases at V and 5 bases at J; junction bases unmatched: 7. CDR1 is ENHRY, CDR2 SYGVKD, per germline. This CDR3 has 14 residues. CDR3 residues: CAIRAGTGVDTQYF. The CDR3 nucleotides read TGTGCCATCCGAGCAGGGACAGGGGTAGATACGCAGTATTTT.

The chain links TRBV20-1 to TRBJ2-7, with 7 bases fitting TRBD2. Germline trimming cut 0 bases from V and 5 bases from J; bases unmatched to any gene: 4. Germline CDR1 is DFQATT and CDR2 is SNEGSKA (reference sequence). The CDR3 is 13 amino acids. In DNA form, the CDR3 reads TGCAGTGCTAGAGAGGGCAGCGGGAACGAGCAGTACTTC. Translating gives CSAREGSGNEQYF.

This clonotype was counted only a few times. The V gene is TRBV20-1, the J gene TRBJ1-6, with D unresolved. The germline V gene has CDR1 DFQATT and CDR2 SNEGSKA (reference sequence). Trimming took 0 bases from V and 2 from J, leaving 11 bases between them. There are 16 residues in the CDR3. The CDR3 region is CSARDWKGPYNSPLHF. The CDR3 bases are TGCAGTGCTAGAGATTGGAAGGGCCCCTATAATTCACCCCTCCACTTT.

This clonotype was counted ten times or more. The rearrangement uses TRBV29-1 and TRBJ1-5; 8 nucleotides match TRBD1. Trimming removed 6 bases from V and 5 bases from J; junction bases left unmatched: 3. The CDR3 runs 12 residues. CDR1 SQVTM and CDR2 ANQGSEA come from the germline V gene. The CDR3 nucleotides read TGCAGCGTCGTGACAGGGGATCAGCCCCAGCATTTT. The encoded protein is CSVVTGDQPQHF.

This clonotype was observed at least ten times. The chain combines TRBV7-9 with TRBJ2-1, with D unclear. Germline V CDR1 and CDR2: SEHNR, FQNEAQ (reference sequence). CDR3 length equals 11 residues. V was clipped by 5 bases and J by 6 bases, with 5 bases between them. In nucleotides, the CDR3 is TGTGCCAGCAGCCCGTCCAATGAGCAGTTCTTC. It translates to CASSPSNEQFF.

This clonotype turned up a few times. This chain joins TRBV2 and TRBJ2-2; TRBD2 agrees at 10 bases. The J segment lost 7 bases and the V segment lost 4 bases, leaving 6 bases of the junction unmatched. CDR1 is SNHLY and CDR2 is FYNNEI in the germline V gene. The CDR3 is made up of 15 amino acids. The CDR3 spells CASSALAGDFGELFF. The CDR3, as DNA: TGTGCCAGCAGTGCCCTAGCGGGAGACTTCGGGGAGCTGTTTTTT.

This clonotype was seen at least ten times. Written as DNA, the CDR3 is TGTGCCAGCCGCCCCAAACGGACTAGCGGGGACCCAACGGGTGAGCAGTTCTTC. It yields the protein CASRPKRTSGDPTGEQFF. The chain joins TRBV11-2 to TRBJ2-1; 12 bases align to TRBD2. This CDR3 is built from 18 residues. Germline CDR1 SGHAT, CDR2 FQNNGV. The J segment lost 9 bases and the V segment lost 8 bases, leaving 20 bases of the junction unmatched.

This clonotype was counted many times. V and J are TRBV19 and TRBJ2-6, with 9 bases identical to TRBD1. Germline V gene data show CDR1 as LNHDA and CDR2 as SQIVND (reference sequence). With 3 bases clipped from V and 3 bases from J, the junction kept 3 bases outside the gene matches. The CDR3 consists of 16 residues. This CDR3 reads CASSINRGHGANVLTF. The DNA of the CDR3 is TGTGCCAGTAGTATCAACAGGGGGCATGGGGCCAACGTCCTGACTTTC.